The 28 T cell receptor beta chains below all came from one sample that was sequenced in a study of blood T cell repertoires in COVID-19. TCRdb's table, derived via immunoSEQ multiplex PCR, lists solely in-frame clones and lacks some. Of more than 450,000 clones in the sample, approximately 90% were seen once. Sample: PBMCs or T cells enriched from blood (not recorded which). These receptor sequences come from a young woman who had recovered from COVID-19.

This chain connects TRBV30 to TRBJ1-2; D may be TRBD1 (6 bases). V lost 8 bases to trimming and J lost 8 bases, with 15 bases between them. The germline gives CDR1 GTSNPN, CDR2 SVGIG (reference sequence). The CDR3 has 11 amino acids. CDR3 amino acids: CAQQGLLGYTF. CDR3 nucleotides: TGTGCCCAACAGGGCCTCCTGGGCTACACCTTC.

The genes are TRBV29-1 and TRBJ2-1; 9 bases are shared with TRBD1. The CDR3 consists of 12 residues. CDR1 is SQVTM, CDR2 ANQGSEA, per germline. V shed 3 bases and J 12 bases; nucleotides not matched to a gene: 6. The CDR3 loop reads CSVEDRGFGQFF. The CDR3 nucleotides are TGCAGCGTTGAGGACAGGGGATTCGGGCAGTTCTTC.

This clone was counted between two and nine times. This chain joins TRBV7-6 and TRBJ1-5, with a possible D match to TRBD1 (5 bases). Trimming removed 1 base at V and 1 base at J, with 11 bases between. The germline gives CDR1 SGHVS, CDR2 FNYEAQ. This CDR3 comprises 16 residues. For the CDR3, the DNA is TGTGCCAGCAGCTTAGAATCTCCAGGGAGCAATCAGCCCCAGCATTTT. Its translation is CASSLESPGSNQPQHF. The whole variable domain, filled in from reference TRBV7-6 and TRBJ1-5, reads GAGVSQSPRYKVTKRGQDVALRCDPISGHVSLYWYRQALGQGPEFLTYFNYEAQQDKSGLPNDRFSAERPEGSISTLTIQRTEQRDSAMYRCASSLESPGSNQPQHFGDGTRLSIL.

The chain joins TRBV30 to TRBJ1-2; no definite D call. Between the trimmed V and J ends, which lost 4 bases and 0 bases, there was a span of 21 bases. Germline CDR1 GTSNPN, CDR2 SVGIG (reference sequence). The CDR3 covers 17 residues. As DNA, the CDR3 is TGTGCCTGGACTCAAATCTTAGGAGGAAGCGCTAACTATGGCTACACCTTC. Its translation is CAWTQILGGSANYGYTF.

The rearrangement links TRBV6-2 or TRBV6-3 to TRBJ2-6; no firm D call. This CDR3 contains 14 residues. Germline V gene sequence: CDR1 MNHEY, CDR2 SVGEGT. V lost 5 bases and J lost 1, with 6 bases in between. As DNA, the CDR3 is TGTGCCAGCAGTCCAAAATCTGGGGCCAACGTCCTGACTTTC. Protein product: CASSPKSGANVLTF.

The chain combines TRBV9 with TRBJ2-7; 11 nucleotides agree with TRBD2. The CDR3 covers 14 residues. V lost 3 bases and J lost 7; bases outside the gene matches: 6. Germline loops: CDR1 SGDLS, CDR2 YYNGEE. The CDR3 DNA reads as TGTGCCAGCAGCGCGACTAGCGGGGTACAGGAGCAGTACTTC. Its translation: CASSATSGVQEQYF.

The CDR3 region is CASSHALAGYTGELFF. For the CDR3, the DNA is TGCGCCAGCAGCCACGCACTAGCGGGCTACACCGGGGAGCTGTTTTTT. J is TRBJ2-2 and V is TRBV4-1; TRBD2 aligns across 9 bases. The germline gives CDR1 MGHRA, CDR2 YSYEKL. The ends lost 3 bases at V and 3 bases at J; junction bases unmatched: 5. This CDR3 contains 16 residues.

The chain recombines TRBV27 with TRBJ2-7; 7 bases line up with TRBD2. The germline gives CDR1 MNHEY, CDR2 SMNVEV (reference sequence). Unmatched junction bases numbered 11, after V lost 10 bases and J lost 2 bases. This CDR3 spans 14 amino acids. The CDR3 DNA reads TGTGCCACCTCACCACCGGGACTAACCTACGAGCAGTACTTC. Amino acid sequence: CATSPPGLTYEQYF.

The rearrangement links TRBV7-2 to TRBJ1-6; a weak D match, TRBD1 (6 bases). The CDR3 is 13 amino acids. Germline CDR1 and CDR2: SGHTA and FQGNSA. The V and J ends lost 6 bases and 10 bases respectively, with 13 bases between them. CDR3 nucleotides: TGTGCCAGCAGGGCTACAGGGTCCTCACCCCTCCACTTT. Protein: CASRATGSSPLHF.

V gene TRBV4-1 combines with J gene TRBJ1-1, with 8 bases identical to TRBD1. Trimming removed 3 bases from V and 4 bases from J; junction bases left unmatched: 25. The CDR3 totals 21 residues. Per germline, CDR1 MGHRA and CDR2 YSYEKL. CDR3: CASSQPYTQLEQGETSTEAFF. DNA for the CDR3: TGCGCCAGCAGCCAGCCTTATACCCAACTCGAACAGGGGGAGACTTCCACTGAAGCTTTCTTT.

The chain carries TRBV5-1 and TRBJ1-1; unclear D gene. This CDR3 has 14 amino acids. V was clipped by 0 bases and J by 4 bases, with 10 bases between them. The V gene's germline CDR1 is SGHRS and CDR2 YFSETQ. This CDR3 is CASSLDPGSTEAFF. CDR3 in DNA: TGCGCCAGCAGCTTGGATCCGGGTTCCACTGAAGCTTTCTTT. Full variable domain (rest looked up from reference TRBV5-1 and TRBJ1-1): KAGVTQTPRYLIKTRGQQVTLSCSPISGHRSVSWYQQTPGQGLQFLFEYFSETQRNKGNFPGRFSGRQFSNSRSEMNVSTLELGDSALYLCASSLDPGSTEAFFGQGTRLTVV.

The rearrangement joins TRBV7-8 to TRBJ1-1; D remains unclear. V was clipped by 1 base and J by 4 bases, with 19 bases between them. This CDR3 has 17 residues. Germline V gives CDR1 SGHVS, CDR2 FQNEAQ. CDR3: CASSLGLPFVGGTEAFF. CDR3 DNA sequence: TGTGCCAGCAGCTTAGGGCTGCCTTTCGTTGGAGGCACTGAAGCTTTCTTT.

This chain connects TRBV19 to TRBJ1-5, with no clear D. Germline lookup yields CDR1 LNHDA and CDR2 SQIVND (reference sequence). The ends were cut back, 2 bases at V and 4 bases at J, with 15 bases in the middle. The CDR3 has 16 amino acids. CDR3: CASSISEDGGNQPQHF. The CDR3 region has the DNA TGTGCCAGTAGTATATCGGAGGACGGAGGGAATCAGCCCCAGCATTTT.

The chain combines TRBV11-2 with TRBJ1-6, with 7 bases fitting TRBD1. Germline V gene sequence: CDR1 SGHAT, CDR2 FQNNGV. CDR3 length equals 14 residues. V dropped 1 base and J dropped 9; count of bases not matched to a gene: 3. CDR3 bases: TGTGCCAGCAGCTTAGGGGCAGGGGGTTCACCCCTCCACTTT. Translation: CASSLGAGGSPLHF. The whole variable domain, remainder taken from reference TRBV11-2 and TRBJ1-6, is EAGVAQSPRYKIIEKRQSVAFWCNPISGHATLYWYQQILGQGPKLLIQFQNNGVVDDSQLPKDRFSAERLKGVDSTLKIQPAKLEDSAVYLCASSLGAGGSPLHFGNGTRLTVT.

The chain combines TRBV10-3 with TRBJ2-1; tentative D call: TRBD1 (6 bases). The ends were cut back, 6 bases at V and 9 bases at J, with 12 bases in the middle. Germline CDR1 ENHRY, CDR2 SYGVKD. The CDR3 loop spans 12 amino acids. Here the CDR3 reads CAIRRGIGEQFF. The CDR3 bases are TGTGCCATCAGAAGGGGGATAGGTGAGCAGTTCTTC.

This chain connects TRBV7-2 to TRBJ2-1, with D possibly being TRBD1 (6 bases). Trimming shortened V by 5 bases and J by 5 bases, and 13 bases separated the two germline ends. Germline assignment: CDR1 SGHTA and CDR2 FQGNSA. The CDR3 is 14 amino acids. The CDR3 is CASSPGTTDNEQFF. CDR3 DNA: TGTGCCAGCAGCCCCGGGACAACCGACAATGAGCAGTTCTTC. The variable domain in full, completed from reference TRBV7-2 and TRBJ2-1, reads GAGVSQSPSNKVTEKGKDVELRCDPISGHTALYWYRQSLGQGLEFLIYFQGNSAPDKSGLPSDRFSAERTGGSVSTLTIQRTQQEDSAVYLCASSPGTTDNEQFFGPGTRLTVL.

The V call is TRBV6-5, the J call TRBJ1-4; unclear D gene. Between the trimmed V and J ends, which lost 8 bases and 8 bases, there was a span of 9 bases. The CDR3 extends over 11 amino acids. Germline CDR1 MNHEY, CDR2 SVGAGI. This CDR3 is CASYANEKLFF. The CDR3 region has the DNA TGTGCCAGCTATGCGAACGAAAAACTGTTTTTT.

This chain connects TRBV6-1 to TRBJ2-7, with 7 bases matching TRBD1. The germline V gene encodes CDR1 MNHNS and CDR2 SASEGT. Trimming took 1 base from V and 5 from J; bases not matched to a gene: 11. The CDR3 has 16 residues. The CDR3 loop reads CASSEGETGSVNEQYF. The CDR3 bases are TGTGCCAGCAGTGAAGGGGAGACAGGGTCCGTTAACGAGCAGTACTTC.

The chain combines TRBV5-5 with TRBJ1-2; 7 bases line up with TRBD1. This CDR3 is built from 14 residues. Germline values: CDR1 SGHKS, CDR2 YYEKEE (reference sequence). V shed 7 bases, J shed 1 base, and the junction held 7 bases outside the gene matches. The chain's CDR3 is CASGSTGINYGYTF. DNA for the CDR3: TGTGCCAGCGGGTCGACAGGGATTAACTATGGCTACACCTTC. Variable domain in full (rest from reference TRBV5-5 and TRBJ1-2): DAGVTQSPTHLIKTRGQQVTLRCSPISGHKSVSWYQQVLGQGPQFIFQYYEKEERGRGNFPDRFSARQFPNYSSELNVNALLLGDSALYLCASGSTGINYGYTFGSGTRLTVV.

This sequence joins TRBV5-1 and TRBJ2-5; 9 positions agree with TRBD1. CDR1 and CDR2 (germline): SGHRS, YFSETQ. Germline trimming cut 4 bases from V and 2 bases from J; bases unmatched to any gene: 3. CDR3 length equals 14 residues. The CDR3 nucleotides read TGCGCCAGCAGCCCAGGGACAGGGCAAGAGACCCAGTACTTC. This encodes CASSPGTGQETQYF.

The chain uses TRBV5-4 and TRBJ1-3; possible D gene TRBD1, 5 bases. This CDR3 spans 16 amino acids. The V end was cut by 2 bases, the J end by 4 bases, with 16 bases between. The germline V gene has CDR1 SGHNT and CDR2 YYREEE (reference sequence). In DNA form, the CDR3 reads TGTGCCAGCAGCTTCGTCCGGGGGTATGAAGGAAACACCATATATTTT. Residues: CASSFVRGYEGNTIYF.

CDR3 residues: CASSIEAVTGELFF. CDR3 DNA sequence: TGTGCCAGTAGTATAGAGGCAGTCACCGGGGAGCTGTTTTTT. This chain joins TRBV19 and TRBJ2-2; D ambiguous. V was cut by 0 bases and J by 4 bases, with 6 bases left in between. CDR3 size: 14 residues. The V gene's germline CDR1 is LNHDA and CDR2 SQIVND (reference sequence).

This sequence joins TRBV3-1 (or the pseudogene TRBV3-2) and TRBJ1-2; 7 nucleotides line up with TRBD1. CDR1 is LGHDT, CDR2 YNNKEL, per germline (reference sequence). J gave up 4 bases and V 4 bases, and 3 bases lay outside the gene matches. This CDR3 contains 13 residues. The CDR3 region is CASSLRQGYGYTF. The CDR3 nucleotides are TGTGCCAGCAGCCTGAGACAGGGCTATGGCTACACCTTC.

The chain carries TRBV14 and TRBJ1-6; 7 bases line up with TRBD1. Germline CDR1 SGHDN, CDR2 FVKESK. This CDR3 is built from 13 residues. V shed 5 bases and J 6 bases; nucleotides not matched to a gene: 1. The CDR3, as DNA: TGTGCCAGCAGCTGGGACAGTAATTCACCCCTCCACTTT. Translated, it gives CASSWDSNSPLHF.

V gene TRBV6-5 combines with J gene TRBJ1-2, with D unclear. The CDR3 consists of 15 residues. V lost 0 bases and J 6 bases, leaving 14 bases between the germline ends. CDR1 is MNHEY and CDR2 is SVGAGI in the germline V gene. The DNA for the CDR3 is TGTGCCAGCAGTTACTCGGAGAGGGAGGATCATGGCTACACCTTC. This translates into CASSYSEREDHGYTF.

The count of this clone is one. The rearrangement uses TRBV10-3 and TRBJ1-6; tentative D call: TRBD1 (6 bases). The CDR3 has 15 residues. The ends were cut back, 3 bases at V and 10 bases at J, with 16 bases in the middle. Germline V gene lookup returns CDR1 ENHRY and CDR2 SYGVKD. This chain's CDR3 is CAISDFARGGSPLHF. DNA of the CDR3: TGTGCCATCAGTGATTTCGCCAGGGGTGGCTCACCCCTCCACTTT.

The chain has TRBV28 and TRBJ1-2; a possible D gene is TRBD1 (5 bases). The CDR3 is 13 residues long. V lost 4 bases to trimming and J lost 3 bases, with 9 bases between them. The V gene's germline CDR1 is MDHEN and CDR2 SYDVKM. The CDR3 sequence is CASSSGADYGYTF. Written as DNA, the CDR3 is TGTGCCAGCAGTTCTGGGGCGGACTATGGCTACACCTTC.

This clone was picked up a small number of times. The rearrangement links TRBV28 to TRBJ1-4; D gene uncertain. Germline CDR1 and CDR2: MDHEN and SYDVKM. The CDR3 is 15 amino acids. Between the trimmed V and J ends, which lost 2 bases and 6 bases, there was a span of 13 bases. The CDR3 reads CASSLTRAWDEKLFF. For the CDR3, the DNA is TGTGCCAGCAGTTTAACGAGGGCTTGGGATGAAAAACTGTTTTTT. Complete variable domain (other parts from reference TRBV28 and TRBJ1-4): DVKVTQSSRYLVKRTGEKVFLECVQDMDHENMFWYRQDPGLGLRLIYFSYDVKMKEKGDIPEGYSVSREKKERFSLILESASTNQTSMYLCASSLTRAWDEKLFFGSGTQLSVL.